Presented here are 15 T cell receptor beta chains from one specimen sequenced in a study of blood T cell repertoires in COVID-19. Assay used: immunoSEQ multiplex PCR; TCRdb lists only in-frame clones, some missing. The profile shows about 46,000 clones, around 86% of them singletons. Sequences were obtained from PBMCs or T cells enriched from blood (not recorded which). The receptor set was obtained from a woman in her forties or fifties who had recovered from COVID-19.

The chain combines TRBV4-2 with TRBJ2-2, with D perhaps matching TRBD2 (5 bases). Looked up from germline, CDR1 is LGHNA and CDR2 is YNFKEQ. The CDR3 contains 17 residues. The V end lost 0 bases, the J end lost 6 bases, and 17 bases lay between the germline ends. As DNA, the CDR3 is TGTGCCAGCAGCCAAGATCGGGGTTTTCGCGGCGCCGGGGAGCTGTTTTTT. Protein: CASSQDRGFRGAGELFF.

The rearrangement links TRBV7-2 to TRBJ1-1; perhaps TRBD1 as D (5 bases). CDR1 and CDR2 (germline): SGHTA, FQGNSA. This CDR3 contains 14 residues. The germline V and J ends were trimmed by 5 bases and 0 bases, with 10 bases remaining between them. The CDR3 here is CASSGQGMNTEAFF. CDR3 bases: TGTGCCAGCAGCGGTCAGGGAATGAACACTGAAGCTTTCTTT.

CDR3 region: CASSSGQFVGQYF. The CDR3 DNA is TGTGCCAGCAGCTCGGGACAGTTTGTTGGGCAGTACTTC. The chain joins TRBV6-2 or TRBV6-3 to TRBJ2-7; 7 bases agree with TRBD1. The germline V gene encodes CDR1 MNHEY and CDR2 SVGEGT. The trim removed 6 bases at V and 9 bases at J, leaving 11 bases unmatched. The CDR3 extends over 13 amino acids.

The gene calls are TRBV7-9 and TRBJ2-7; D gene unclear. The V end was cut by 2 bases, the J end by 5 bases, with 10 bases between. The CDR3 contains 13 residues. The germline gives CDR1 SEHNR, CDR2 FQNEAQ (reference sequence). CDR3 sequence: CASSLPYPDEQYF. The CDR3, as DNA: TGTGCCAGCAGCTTACCCTACCCCGACGAGCAGTACTTC.

This clone was observed a handful of times. The CDR3 here is CASSVGTTGTEAFF. The CDR3 bases are TGTGCCAGCAGCGTAGGAACAACCGGGACTGAAGCTTTCTTT. The chain employs TRBV9 and TRBJ1-1; D is ambiguous. Trimming pared 0 bases from V and 5 bases from J, leaving 11 bases between. This CDR3 comprises 14 residues. From germline, CDR1 is SGDLS and CDR2 YYNGEE.

This chain joins TRBV9 and TRBJ2-5; TRBD1 agrees at 10 bases. CDR3 size: 17 residues. Trimming removed 4 bases from V and 5 bases from J; junction bases left unmatched: 14. The V gene's germline CDR1 is SGDLS and CDR2 YYNGEE. The CDR3 sequence: CASSPTIRDRGTETQYF. The CDR3 nucleotides are TGTGCCAGCAGCCCTACGATCCGGGACAGGGGAACGGAGACCCAGTACTTC.

The chain recombines TRBV4-1 with TRBJ1-2, with D tentatively TRBD1 (5 bases). The V gene's germline CDR1 is MGHRA and CDR2 YSYEKL. The CDR3 runs 14 residues. Trimming removed 8 bases at V and 8 bases at J, with 21 bases between. Written as DNA, the CDR3 is TGCGCCAGCCGTATTCCTGGGGGGGTAGGAGGCTACACCTTC. This sequence encodes CASRIPGGVGGYTF.

The genes are TRBV3-1 (or the pseudogene TRBV3-2) and TRBJ1-1; D is unresolved. The germline V gene has CDR1 LGHDT and CDR2 YNNKEL (reference sequence). This CDR3 spans 16 amino acids. V lost 1 base, J lost 8 bases, and 20 bases lay in between. This CDR3 is CASSQAPAEIPREAFF. The CDR3 DNA reads TGTGCCAGCAGCCAAGCCCCGGCCGAAATACCTAGGGAAGCTTTCTTT.

This clone appeared a single time. This chain links TRBV28 with TRBJ2-7; the match to TRBD1 covers 10 bases. Losses at the gene ends were 8 bases for V and 4 bases for J; bases not matched to a gene: 8. The germline V gene encodes CDR1 MDHEN and CDR2 SYDVKM. CDR3 length: 14 residues. The CDR3 coding sequence is TGTGCCAGCGTCACCGGGACAGGGGTATACGAGCAGTACTTC. It is translated as CASVTGTGVYEQYF.

The chain is built from TRBV6-4 and TRBJ1-6, with TRBD1 as a possible D gene (6 bases). With 8 bases removed from V and 8 bases from J, the gap between germline ends came to 25 bases. CDR1 is MRHNA and CDR2 is SNTAGT in the germline V gene. The CDR3 length is 17 residues. CDR3 region: CASHFDRPNTPYSPLHF. The DNA for the CDR3 is TGTGCCAGCCACTTCGACAGGCCCAACACTCCCTATTCACCCCTCCACTTT.

V is TRBV4-2 and J is TRBJ1-6; D ambiguous. Germline assignment: CDR1 LGHNA and CDR2 YNFKEQ. Trimming stripped 5 bases from V and 8 bases from J, with 16 bases between. The CDR3 has 15 amino acids. CDR3 amino acids: CASSNEGRGDSPLHF. The CDR3 DNA reads TGTGCCAGCAGCAATGAGGGCCGGGGAGATTCACCCCTCCACTTT.

V gene TRBV10-3 combines with J gene TRBJ2-3; D is possibly TRBD1 (5 bases). The CDR3 is 13 residues long. Germline V gene sequence: CDR1 ENHRY, CDR2 SYGVKD. The V and J ends lost 8 bases and 5 bases respectively, with 14 bases between them. In DNA, the CDR3 is TGTGCCATCGGGGCAGGGCTTGAAGATACGCAGTATTTT. This codes for CAIGAGLEDTQYF.

The rearrangement uses TRBV29-1 and TRBJ1-2; 10 nucleotides align to TRBD1. The CDR3 is 14 amino acids. Trimming at V came to 4 bases and at J to 8 bases, leaving 10 bases not matched to a gene. CDR1 is SQVTM, CDR2 ANQGSEA, per germline. The CDR3 DNA is TGCAGCGTTGTGACAGGGGGCCGCCAATGGGGCTACACCTTC. Its translation: CSVVTGGRQWGYTF.

The chain recombines TRBV6-5 with TRBJ1-1; tentative D call: TRBD1 (5 bases). V gave up 2 bases and J gave up 5 bases, with 18 bases separating them. This CDR3 has 16 residues. Germline lookup yields CDR1 MNHEY and CDR2 SVGAGI. CDR3 residues: CASSYPGDSLMTEAFF. Written as DNA, the CDR3 is TGTGCCAGCAGTTACCCGGGCGACAGCTTGATGACTGAAGCTTTCTTT.

DNA for the CDR3: TGTGCCAGCAGCGTAGACCTAAGCGAGTCCGGGGAGCTGTTTTTT. This gives the protein CASSVDLSESGELFF. The chain recombines TRBV9 with TRBJ2-2; D gene uncertain. V was clipped by 0 bases and J by 6 bases, with 12 bases between them. The CDR3 runs to 15 residues. CDR1 and CDR2 (germline): SGDLS, YYNGEE.